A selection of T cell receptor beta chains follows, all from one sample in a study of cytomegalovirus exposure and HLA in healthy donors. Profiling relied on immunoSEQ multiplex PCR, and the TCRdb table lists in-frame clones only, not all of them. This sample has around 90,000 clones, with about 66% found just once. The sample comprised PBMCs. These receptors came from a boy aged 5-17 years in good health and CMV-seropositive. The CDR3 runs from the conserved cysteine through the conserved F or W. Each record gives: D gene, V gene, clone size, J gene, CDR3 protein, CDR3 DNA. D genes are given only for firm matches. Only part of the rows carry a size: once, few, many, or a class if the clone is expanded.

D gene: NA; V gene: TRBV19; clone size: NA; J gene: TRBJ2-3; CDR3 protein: CASSTAWTRASTDTQYF; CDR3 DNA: TGTGCCAGTAGTACCGCCTGGACAAGGGCTAGCACAGATACGCAGTATTTT
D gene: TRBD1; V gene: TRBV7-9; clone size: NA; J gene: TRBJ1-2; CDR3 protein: CASSFLSVQGANYGYTF; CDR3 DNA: TGTGCCAGCAGCTTTTTGTCGGTCCAGGGGGCTAACTATGGCTACACCTTC
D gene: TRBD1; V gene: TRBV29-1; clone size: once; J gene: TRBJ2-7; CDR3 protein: CSVTDRLRKQYF; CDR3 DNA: TGCAGCGTCACGGACAGGCTGAGGAAGCAGTACTTC
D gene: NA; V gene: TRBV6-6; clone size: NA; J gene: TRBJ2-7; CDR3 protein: CASSVLDEQYF; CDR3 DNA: TGTGCCAGCTCGGTACTGGACGAGCAGTACTTC
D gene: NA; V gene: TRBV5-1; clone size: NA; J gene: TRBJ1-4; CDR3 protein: CASSFGGLTATNEKLFF; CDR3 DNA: TGCGCCAGCAGCTTTGGCGGTCTTACTGCAACTAATGAAAAACTGTTTTTT
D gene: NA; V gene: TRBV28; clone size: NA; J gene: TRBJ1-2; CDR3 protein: CASSLFFGEVYSNYGYTF; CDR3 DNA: TGTGCCAGCAGTTTATTTTTTGGAGAGGTATACTCTAACTATGGCTACACCTTC
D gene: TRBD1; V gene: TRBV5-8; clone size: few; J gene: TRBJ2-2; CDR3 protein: CASSSGTGGAGTGELFF; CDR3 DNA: TGTGCCAGCAGCTCCGGGACAGGGGGCGCCGGGACCGGGGAGCTGTTTTTT
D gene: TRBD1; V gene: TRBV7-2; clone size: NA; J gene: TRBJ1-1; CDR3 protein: CASSLEGAGTEAFF; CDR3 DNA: TGTGCCAGCAGCTTAGAGGGGGCGGGGACTGAAGCTTTCTTT
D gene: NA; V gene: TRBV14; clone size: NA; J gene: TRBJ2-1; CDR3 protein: CASSLGGREYNEQFF; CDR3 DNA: TGTGCCAGCAGCCTAGGGGGAAGGGAGTACAATGAGCAGTTCTTC
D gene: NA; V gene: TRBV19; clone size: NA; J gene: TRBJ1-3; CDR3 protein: CASSIEGGSGNTIYF; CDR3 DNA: TGTGCCAGTAGTATAGAAGGGGGCTCTGGAAACACCATATATTTT
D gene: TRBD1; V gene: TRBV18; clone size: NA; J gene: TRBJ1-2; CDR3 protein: CASSPDRVNYGYTF; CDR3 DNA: TGTGCCAGCTCTCCGGACAGGGTGAACTATGGCTACACCTTC
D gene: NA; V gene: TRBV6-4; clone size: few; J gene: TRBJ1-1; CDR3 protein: CASSDRAGSEAFF; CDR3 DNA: TGTGCCAGCAGTGACAGAGCAGGGTCTGAAGCTTTCTTT
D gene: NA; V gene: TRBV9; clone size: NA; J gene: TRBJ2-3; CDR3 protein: CASSRELDTQYF; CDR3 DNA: TGTGCCAGCAGCCGCGAGCTAGATACGCAGTATTTT
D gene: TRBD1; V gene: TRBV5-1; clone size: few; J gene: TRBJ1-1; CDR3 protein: CASSTGTGGTEAFF; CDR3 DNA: TGCGCCAGCAGCACTGGGACAGGAGGCACTGAAGCTTTCTTT
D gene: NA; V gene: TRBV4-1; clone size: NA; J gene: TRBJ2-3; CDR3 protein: CASRQDRSPDTQYF; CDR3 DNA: TGCGCCAGCAGACAGGACCGCAGCCCAGATACGCAGTATTTT
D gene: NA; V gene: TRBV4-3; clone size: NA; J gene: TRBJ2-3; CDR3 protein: CASSQGTVSTQYF; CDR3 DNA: TGCGCCAGCAGCCAAGGCACCGTCAGTACGCAGTATTTT
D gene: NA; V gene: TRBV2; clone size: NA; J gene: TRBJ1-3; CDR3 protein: CASSEARGSGNTIYF; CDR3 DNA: TGTGCCAGCAGTGAAGCAAGGGGATCAGGAAACACCATATATTTT